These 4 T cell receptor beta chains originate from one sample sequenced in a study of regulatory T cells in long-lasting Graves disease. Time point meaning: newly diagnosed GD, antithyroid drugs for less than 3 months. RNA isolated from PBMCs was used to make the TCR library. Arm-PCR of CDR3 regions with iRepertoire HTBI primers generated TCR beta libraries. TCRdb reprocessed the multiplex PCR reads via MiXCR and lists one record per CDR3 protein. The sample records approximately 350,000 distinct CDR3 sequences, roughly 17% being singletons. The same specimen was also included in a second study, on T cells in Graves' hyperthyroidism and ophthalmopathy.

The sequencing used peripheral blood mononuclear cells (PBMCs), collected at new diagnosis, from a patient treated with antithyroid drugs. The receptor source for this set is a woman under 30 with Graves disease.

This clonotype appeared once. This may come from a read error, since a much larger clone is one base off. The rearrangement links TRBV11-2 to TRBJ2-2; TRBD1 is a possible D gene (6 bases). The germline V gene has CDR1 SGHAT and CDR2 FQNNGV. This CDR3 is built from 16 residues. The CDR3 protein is CASSPSTGLWTGALFF. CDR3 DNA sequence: TGTGCCAGCAGCCCCAGCACAGGGTTGTGGACCGGGGCGCTGTTTTTT.

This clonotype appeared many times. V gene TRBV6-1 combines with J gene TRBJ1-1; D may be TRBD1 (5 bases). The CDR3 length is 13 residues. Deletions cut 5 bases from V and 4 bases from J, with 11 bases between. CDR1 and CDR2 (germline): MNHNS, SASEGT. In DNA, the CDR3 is TGTGCCAGCAGTCTGAACCAGGGCACTGAAGCTTTCTTT. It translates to CASSLNQGTEAFF.

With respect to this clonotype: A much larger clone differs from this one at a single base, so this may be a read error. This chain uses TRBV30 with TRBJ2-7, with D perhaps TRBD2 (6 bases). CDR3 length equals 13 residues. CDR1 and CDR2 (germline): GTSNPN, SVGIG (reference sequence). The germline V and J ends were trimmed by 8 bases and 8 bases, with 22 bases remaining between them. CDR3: CAGRRDSIYKQYF. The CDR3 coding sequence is TGTGCCGGCCGTCGGGACTCAATATACAAGCAGTACTTC.

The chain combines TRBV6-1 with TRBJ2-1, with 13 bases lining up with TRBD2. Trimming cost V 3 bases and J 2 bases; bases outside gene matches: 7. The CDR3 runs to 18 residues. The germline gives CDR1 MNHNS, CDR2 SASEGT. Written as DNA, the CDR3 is TGTGCCAGCAGTGACCGGACTAGCGGGAGACGGACCTACAATGAGCAGTTCTTC. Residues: CASSDRTSGRRTYNEQFF.